This TCR beta chain originates from a study of OX40 agonist ivuxolimab in advanced cancers. The V end was cut by 5 bases, the J end by 1 base, with 7 bases between. CDR1 and CDR2 (germline): MNHEY, SMNVEV (reference sequence). This CDR3 comprises 13 residues. Systemic immunosuppression or a history of autoimmune disease excluded patients. This table comes from immunoSEQ multiplex PCR, and its TCRdb copy is limited to in-frame clones, with some not included. The sample holds 59,000 or so clones; around 82% are singletons and the top ten take more than 3.5%. The rearrangement joins TRBV27 to TRBJ2-3; D gene unclear. Sequencing was performed on CD4+ or CD8+ T cells sorted from blood, taken in a trial of the OX40 agonist ivuxolimab. This receptor was obtained from an adult with an advanced solid tumor such as melanoma, head and neck, liver or kidney cancer. The CDR3, as DNA: TGTGCCAGCAGTCCCCCAGGCACAGATACGCAGTATTTT. Translated: CASSPPGTDTQYF.